Each of the 29 T cell receptor beta chains below was sequenced from the same sample in a study of blood T cell repertoires in COVID-19. This table comes from immunoSEQ multiplex PCR, and its TCRdb copy is limited to in-frame clones, with some not included. Among some 78,000 clones listed, around nine tenths were seen once. Sequencing was done on a sample of peripheral blood. The receptors were sampled from a man aged 50 or older with active or convalescent COVID-19.

V and J are TRBV5-1 and TRBJ2-1, with 8 bases that match TRBD2. Germline CDR1 reads SGHRS; CDR2 reads YFSETQ. With 0 bases clipped from V and 10 bases from J, the junction kept 9 bases outside the gene matches. CDR3 length: 15 residues. In DNA, the CDR3 is TGCGCCAGCAGCTTGGCCCCGGGGGGGGTACGGGAGCAGTTCTTC. Translated, it gives CASSLAPGGVREQFF.

The chain carries TRBV3-1 (or the pseudogene TRBV3-2) and TRBJ1-3, with D unresolved. Trimming pared 1 base from V and 1 base from J, leaving 11 bases between. The CDR3 totals 16 residues. Germline values: CDR1 LGHDT, CDR2 YNNKEL (reference sequence). In DNA, the CDR3 is TGTGCCAGCAGCCAAGTGAGGGCTCTTTCTGGAAACACCATATATTTT. It specifies CASSQVRALSGNTIYF.

The chain is built from TRBV30 and TRBJ2-5; D remains unclear. V lost 3 bases to trimming and J lost 2 bases, with 7 bases between them. There are 12 residues in the CDR3. The V gene's germline CDR1 is GTSNPN and CDR2 SVGIG (reference sequence). Here the CDR3 DNA reads TGTGCCTGGAGCGCGGTACAAGAGACCCAGTACTTC. Translation: CAWSAVQETQYF. The complete variable domain, with remaining parts taken from reference TRBV30 and TRBJ2-5, reads SQTIHQWPATLVQPVGSPLSLECTVEGTSNPNLYWYRQAAGRGLQLLFYSVGIGQISSEVPQNLSASRPQDRQFILSSKKLLLSDSGFYLCAWSAVQETQYFGPGTRLLVL.

This chain uses TRBV19 with TRBJ2-1; the match to TRBD1 covers 11 bases. Germline V gene sequence: CDR1 LNHDA, CDR2 SQIVND (reference sequence). There are 16 residues in the CDR3. The V gene end was trimmed by 10 bases and the J gene end by 0 bases; junction bases not matched to a gene: 8. CDR3 region: CATSPGTGGSYNEQFF. Here the CDR3 DNA reads TGTGCCACCTCGCCCGGGACAGGGGGCTCCTACAATGAGCAGTTCTTC.

The rearrangement links TRBV24-1 to TRBJ1-2, with D uncertain. The germline V gene encodes CDR1 KGHDR and CDR2 SFDVKD. V gave up 4 bases and J gave up 8 bases, with 13 bases separating them. The CDR3 has 13 residues. The CDR3 is CATSDPDTFGYTF. In nucleotides, the CDR3 is TGTGCCACCAGTGACCCTGACACGTTCGGCTACACCTTC.

The CDR3 sequence: CASSQRQDNSPLHF. DNA of the CDR3: TGTGCCAGCAGCCAGAGACAGGATAATTCACCCCTCCACTTT. V and J are TRBV3-1 (or the pseudogene TRBV3-2) and TRBJ1-6; possibly TRBD1 for D (6 bases). Between the trimmed V and J ends, which lost 3 bases and 5 bases, there was a span of 8 bases. Germline V gives CDR1 LGHDT, CDR2 YNNKEL (reference sequence). The CDR3 runs to 14 residues.

V gene TRBV28 combines with J gene TRBJ2-3; 8 bases line up with TRBD2. V shed 9 bases, J shed 6 bases, and the junction held 8 bases outside the gene matches. Germline V gene lookup returns CDR1 MDHEN and CDR2 SYDVKM. This CDR3 is 13 amino acids long. CDR3: CASTTGGADTQYF. The CDR3 DNA follows: TGTGCCAGTACAACCGGGGGGGCGGATACGCAGTATTTT.

V usage is TRBV19 and J usage is TRBJ2-6; D may be TRBD2 (5 bases). The CDR3 runs to 16 residues. In germline, CDR1 is LNHDA, CDR2 SQIVND (reference sequence). V lost 8 bases and J 2 bases, leaving 16 bases between the germline ends. The CDR3 DNA is TGTGCCAGTGTTAGTCCCGAGGGCGCTGGGGCCAACGTCCTGACTTTC. Translating it yields CASVSPEGAGANVLTF.

V is TRBV19 and J is TRBJ2-7, with 9 bases aligning to TRBD1. V lost 1 base and J lost 2; bases outside the gene matches: 3. The CDR3 covers 15 residues. Germline CDR1 is LNHDA and CDR2 is SQIVND (reference sequence). CDR3 DNA: TGTGCCAGTAGTATAGCGGACAGGGGCCCCTACGAGCAGTACTTC. Protein product: CASSIADRGPYEQYF.

The CDR3 DNA follows: TGTGCCAGCTCACTTCTACAGAGCCAAGAGACCCAGTACTTC. Its protein is CASSLLQSQETQYF. The genes are TRBV18 and TRBJ2-5; D is unresolved. The CDR3 has 14 amino acids. Germline V gene data show CDR1 as KGHSH and CDR2 as LQKENI. The ends were cut back, 4 bases at V and 1 base at J, with 10 bases in the middle.

The J gene is TRBJ1-2, the V gene TRBV6-1; possible D gene TRBD1, 5 bases. Germline lookup yields CDR1 MNHNS and CDR2 SASEGT. The CDR3 is made up of 16 amino acids. V lost 2 bases and J lost 2, with 15 bases in between. The CDR3 DNA sequence: TGTGCCAGCAGTGAATTAATGGGGGGAGGGAACTATGGCTACACCTTC. Amino acid sequence: CASSELMGGGNYGYTF.

The chain links TRBV3-1 (or the pseudogene TRBV3-2) to TRBJ2-1; perhaps TRBD1 as D (5 bases). Trimming removed 0 bases at V and 1 base at J, with 10 bases between. The germline gives CDR1 LGHDT, CDR2 YNNKEL (reference sequence). This CDR3 comprises 16 residues. CDR3 sequence (DNA): TGTGCCAGCAGCCAAGAGATCAGGGCTTCCTACAATGAGCAGTTCTTC. Amino acid sequence: CASSQEIRASYNEQFF.

The chain recombines TRBV11-2 with TRBJ1-1, with TRBD1 matching over 8 bases. Germline assignment: CDR1 SGHAT and CDR2 FQNNGV. This CDR3 is built from 15 residues. V lost 6 bases, J lost 5 bases, and 11 bases stayed unmatched. The CDR3, as DNA: TGTGCCAGCAGACGCCCAGACAGGGGAAGTACTGAAGCTTTCTTT. Its protein product is CASRRPDRGSTEAFF.

The V gene is TRBV28, the J gene TRBJ2-5, with D tentatively TRBD1 (6 bases). Trimming removed 5 bases from V and 3 bases from J, with 16 bases in between. CDR1 and CDR2 from the germline V gene are MDHEN and SYDVKM. The CDR3 extends over 15 amino acids. The CDR3 DNA is TGTGCCAGCAGTATCGATCACCAGGGGAAAGAGACCCAGTACTTC. Its protein product is CASSIDHQGKETQYF.

The V call is TRBV7-2, the J call TRBJ2-7, with 8 bases matching TRBD1. CDR3 length: 14 amino acids. With V trimmed by 2 bases and J by 4 bases, 4 bases remained unmatched. Per germline, CDR1 SGHTA and CDR2 FQGNSA. CDR3 DNA sequence: TGTGCCAGCAGCTTATTCGGACAGGGTTACGAGCAGTACTTC. The encoded protein is CASSLFGQGYEQYF.

The rearrangement uses TRBV15 and TRBJ1-5; D gene ambiguous. CDR1 LNHNV and CDR2 YYDKDF come from the germline V gene (reference sequence). V was clipped by 0 bases and J by 4 bases, with 7 bases between them. The CDR3 sequence is 14 residues long. The CDR3 region is CATSREESNQPQHF. In DNA form, the CDR3 reads TGTGCCACCAGCAGAGAAGAGAGTAATCAGCCCCAGCATTTT.

This clone was detected only once. The chain has TRBV14 and TRBJ1-5; D may be TRBD1 (6 bases). The CDR3 has 13 residues. Germline V CDR1 and CDR2: SGHDN, FVKESK. V dropped 11 bases and J dropped 0 bases, with 11 bases sitting between them. The CDR3 nucleotides read TGTGCCTGGGGGGGCTCTAGCAATCAGCCCCAGCATTTT. This gives the protein CAWGGSSNQPQHF. Complete variable domain (other parts from reference TRBV14 and TRBJ1-5): EAGVTQFPSHSVIEKGQTVTLRCDPISGHDNLYWYRRVMGKEIKFLLHFVKESKQDESGMPNNRFLAERTGGTYSTLKVQPAELEDSGVYFCAWGGSSNQPQHFGDGTRLSIL.

This clone was counted once. The chain is built from TRBV6-2 or TRBV6-3 and TRBJ2-3; TRBD1 matches 7 bases. Germline CDR1 is MNHEY and CDR2 is SVGEGT. This CDR3 contains 18 residues. Losses at the gene ends were 2 bases for V and 2 bases for J; bases not matched to a gene: 13. This CDR3 reads CASSYPVAGGLPTDTQYF. CDR3 bases: TGTGCCAGCAGTTACCCAGTCGCAGGGGGATTACCCACAGATACGCAGTATTTT.

The genes are TRBV11-2 and TRBJ2-2, with a weak D call TRBD2 (5 bases). Trimming took 5 bases from V and 5 from J, leaving 9 bases between them. The length of the CDR3 is 13 residues. Germline CDR1 and CDR2: SGHAT and FQNNGV. CDR3 amino acids: CASSPPGTGELFF. In DNA form, the CDR3 reads TGTGCCAGCAGCCCCCCGGGGACCGGGGAGCTGTTTTTT.

The genes are TRBV28 and TRBJ1-5, with D unresolved. The CDR3 totals 14 residues. With 5 bases removed from V and 2 bases from J, the gap between germline ends came to 10 bases. CDR1 is MDHEN and CDR2 is SYDVKM in the germline V gene. The CDR3 protein is CASSPWAGNQPQHF. The CDR3 nucleotides are TGTGCCAGCAGTCCATGGGCTGGCAATCAGCCCCAGCATTTT.

This chain joins TRBV5-4 and TRBJ2-7, with 11 bases that match TRBD1. V shed 1 base and J 4 bases; nucleotides not matched to a gene: 10. Germline lookup yields CDR1 SGHNT and CDR2 YYREEE (reference sequence). The CDR3 is made up of 17 amino acids. The CDR3 protein is CASSLKFWTGGFYEQYF. The DNA for the CDR3 is TGTGCCAGCAGCTTGAAATTCTGGACAGGGGGCTTTTACGAGCAGTACTTC. The full variable domain, completed using reference TRBV5-4 and TRBJ2-7, is ETGVTQSPTHLIKTRGQQVTLRCSSQSGHNTVSWYQQALGQGPQFIFQYYREEENGRGNFPPRFSGLQFPNYSSELNVNALELDDSALYLCASSLKFWTGGFYEQYFGPGTRLTVT.

The sample holds one count of this clone. V and J are TRBV19 and TRBJ1-2, with 11 positions matching TRBD1. V shed 5 bases and J 8 bases; nucleotides not matched to a gene: 10. CDR1 is LNHDA, CDR2 SQIVND, per germline (reference sequence). The CDR3 sequence is 15 residues long. CDR3 nucleotide sequence: TGTGCCAGTAGTTTTCAAACCGGGACAGGGGGAGGCTACACCTTC. Protein: CASSFQTGTGGGYTF.

This rearrangement joins TRBV30 to TRBJ1-2, with 8 bases fitting TRBD1. The CDR3 has 14 amino acids. Losses at the gene ends were 0 bases for V and 10 bases for J; bases not matched to a gene: 10. The V gene's germline CDR1 is GTSNPN and CDR2 SVGIG (reference sequence). In DNA form, the CDR3 reads TGTGCCTGGAGTGTGTGGACAGGGACTTGGATCTACACCTTC. Translating it yields CAWSVWTGTWIYTF.

The J gene is TRBJ1-1, the V gene TRBV6-5; D is unclear. The CDR3 sequence is 12 residues long. Germline V lookup: CDR1 MNHEY, CDR2 SVGAGI. V was pared by 8 bases and J by 6 bases, with 13 bases between. The CDR3 reads CASHQTEAEAFF. The CDR3 nucleotides read TGTGCCAGCCACCAGACGGAGGCTGAAGCTTTCTTT.

J is TRBJ2-7 and V is TRBV19; TRBD2 agrees at 9 bases. The V gene end was trimmed by 1 base and the J gene end by 1 base; junction bases not matched to a gene: 2. This CDR3 comprises 15 residues. Germline V gene data show CDR1 as LNHDA and CDR2 as SQIVND (reference sequence). This CDR3 reads CASSIARGGSYEQYF. Here the CDR3 DNA reads TGTGCCAGTAGTATAGCGCGGGGGGGATCCTACGAGCAGTACTTC.

This chain links TRBV24-1 with TRBJ2-3; 10 positions agree with TRBD1. This CDR3 region has 17 residues. The V segment lost 4 bases and the J segment 1 base; nucleotides outside the gene matches: 7. Germline V gene lookup returns CDR1 KGHDR and CDR2 SFDVKD. In DNA, the CDR3 is TGTGCCACCAGTGAACCCGGGACAGGGGCAGGCACAGATACGCAGTATTTT. It codes for CATSEPGTGAGTDTQYF.

This clone was seen only once. The CDR3 region has the DNA TGCAGCGTGAGAATCGGGGGCAATGAGCAGTTCTTC. Amino acid sequence: CSVRIGGNEQFF. The chain joins TRBV29-1 to TRBJ2-1; the D gene is possibly TRBD2 (6 bases). Germline V CDR1 and CDR2: SQVTM, ANQGSEA. CDR3 length: 12 amino acids. V was pared by 6 bases and J by 6 bases, with 12 bases between.

The genes are TRBV2 and TRBJ2-2, with 9 bases matching TRBD2. With 7 bases clipped from V and 5 bases from J, the junction kept 5 bases outside the gene matches. CDR1 and CDR2 from the germline V gene are SNHLY and FYNNEI. The CDR3 is 14 residues long. CDR3: CASKLAGGTGELFF. The CDR3 region has the DNA TGTGCCAGCAAGCTGGCGGGGGGGACCGGGGAGCTGTTTTTT.

This clone occurred once. The gene calls are TRBV5-1 and TRBJ1-1, with 9 positions matching TRBD1. Germline-derived CDR1 and CDR2 are SGHRS and YFSETQ. Losses at the gene ends were 1 base for V and 1 base for J; bases not matched to a gene: 2. CDR3 size: 15 residues. The CDR3: CASSLTTGGNTEAFF. As DNA, the CDR3 is TGCGCCAGCAGCTTGACGACAGGGGGGAACACTGAAGCTTTCTTT.